A single sample is the source of the 4 T cell receptor beta chains below, sequenced in a study of control samples from healthy donors and cancer patients. Clones were read by immunoSEQ multiplex PCR, and TCRdb kept only the in-frame ones, dropping some. The repertoire holds about 26,000 clones, with roughly 85% as singletons. Material: PBMCs. These receptor sequences come from a woman aged 60-70 years with head and neck cancer.

V usage is TRBV14 and J usage is TRBJ2-7; possible D gene TRBD1, 6 bases. V lost 1 base to trimming and J lost 3 bases, with 19 bases between them. The CDR3 covers 17 residues. The V gene's germline CDR1 is SGHDN and CDR2 FVKESK. The CDR3 nucleotides are TGTGCCAGCAGCCAAGCCACAGGGTGGTATGACGACTACGAGCAGTACTTC. It encodes CASSQATGWYDDYEQYF.

V and J are TRBV7-2 and TRBJ1-2, with a possible D match to TRBD1 (5 bases). Germline V gene sequence: CDR1 SGHTA, CDR2 FQGNSA. Trimming removed 1 base from V and 7 bases from J, with 16 bases in between. This CDR3 has 15 residues. CDR3 protein: CASSLESGQGSGYTF. The CDR3 coding sequence is TGTGCCAGCAGCTTAGAGTCGGGGCAGGGATCTGGCTACACCTTC.

This chain links TRBV9 with TRBJ1-2; unclear D gene. The germline V gene encodes CDR1 SGDLS and CDR2 YYNGEE. V lost 0 bases to trimming and J lost 2 bases, with 8 bases between them. The CDR3 totals 14 residues. CDR3 amino acids: CASSVVPGNYGYTF. CDR3 coding DNA: TGTGCCAGCAGCGTAGTTCCGGGGAACTATGGCTACACCTTC. Variable domain in full (rest from reference TRBV9 and TRBJ1-2): DSGVTQTPKHLITATGQRVTLRCSPRSGDLSVYWYQQSLDQGLQFLIQYYNGEERAKGNILERFSAQQFPDLHSELNLSSLELGDSALYFCASSVVPGNYGYTFGSGTRLTVV.

This clone was seen a handful of times. The rearrangement links TRBV29-1 to TRBJ2-3; 7 positions match TRBD2. Germline CDR1 SQVTM, CDR2 ANQGSEA. CDR3 length equals 11 residues. V dropped 8 bases and J dropped 6; count of bases not matched to a gene: 5. CDR3 protein: CSYLGGDTQYF. The CDR3 region has the DNA TGCAGCTACTTGGGGGGGGATACGCAGTATTTT.